The TCR beta chain under discussion was sequenced for a study of cytomegalovirus exposure and HLA in healthy donors. Regarding the study as a whole: A later analysis linked a missense variant in DCLRE1C to the trimming of TCR beta V and J genes. Most TCR beta V segments were productive about 87% or about 30% of the time in an earlier analysis.

For this clone: Its antigen remains unidentified.

The PCR ran on 60 Vbeta and 13 Jbeta primers. Authors' data handling: In a later analysis, some 10 million of 65 million to 80 million unique beta chains occurred in at least two donors. The protocol was immunoSEQ multiplex PCR, while the TCRdb copy is restricted to in-frame clones and leaves out a portion. The V and J calls and clone size come from that table; D and trimming were worked out from the DNA. The repertoire holds over 100,000 clones, with about 76% as singletons. The sequenced sample consisted of PBMCs. The sequence came from a woman in her forties in good health and CMV-seropositive.

DNA for the CDR3: TGTGCCAGCAGCTTAGGTACAGTCCCAAATCAGCCCCAGCATTTT. Residues: CASSLGTVPNQPQHF. The chain employs TRBV7-2 and TRBJ1-5; D is unclear. Germline CDR1 reads SGHTA; CDR2 reads FQGNSA. The CDR3 spans 15 residues. V was clipped by 1 base and J by 4 bases, with 11 bases between them.